This T cell receptor (beta chain) is drawn from a study of human T cells and chemical hapten exposure. As to time point: pre-sensitization, week 0. Treatment of the sample: therapeutic diphenylcyclopropenone sensitization with weekly scalp DPC. The CDR3 extends over 16 amino acids. Germline lookup yields CDR1 SGHTA and CDR2 FQGTGA. Trimming pared 5 bases from V and 1 base from J, leaving 18 bases between. TCRdb re-derived calls from the RACE reads in MiXCR, one entry per CDR3 protein. Among around 350,000 distinct CDR3 sequences, 5.5% were seen once, and the ten largest hold 7% to 10%. There are many counts of this clonotype.

V usage is TRBV7-3 and J usage is TRBJ2-7; D may be TRBD1 (6 bases). The source of this sequence is a woman between 18 and 29 years old with alopecia areata. Some clones in this sample may be carry-over from other donors' samples. The source was whole blood, collected in connection with sensitization to the hapten diphenylcyclopropenone (DPC). The CDR3 bases are TGTGCCAGCAGCCCATGGCAGGACAGAAAATCCTACGAGCAGTACTTC. Encoded protein: CASSPWQDRKSYEQYF.